This T cell receptor (beta chain) was captured in a study of cytomegalovirus exposure and HLA in healthy donors. Overall study findings and caveats: Cytomegalovirus status was reportedly diagnosed by the classifier with high sensitivity and specificity. The authors later found TCR association rates varying by HLA locus, with DRB1 most and HLA-C fewest.

This clone was seen more than once but under ten times. Its antigen remains unidentified. The PCR used 60 Vbeta and 13 Jbeta primers. As processed by the authors: Counted up in a later analysis, unique TCR beta chains came to roughly 80 million, with around 10 million shared. Generated by immunoSEQ multiplex PCR, the TCRdb table keeps only in-frame clones and is missing some. The DNA was the basis for D and trimming; V, J and clone size are from that table. The data show 190,000 or so clones, approximately 83% seen once. Germline CDR1 SGDLS, CDR2 YYNGEE. The CDR3 length is 16 residues. Trimming removed 2 bases from V and 2 bases from J; junction bases left unmatched: 7.

The TCR comes from a boy aged 2-9 years in good health and CMV-seronegative. The chain employs TRBV9 and TRBJ2-3, with 8 bases identical to TRBD1. Sequenced: PBMCs. CDR3 region: CASSVTGGGDTDTQYF. The CDR3 DNA reads TGTGCCAGCAGCGTCACAGGGGGAGGCGACACAGATACGCAGTATTTT.